Sequencing of this TCR beta chain was carried out in a study of low-dose radiotherapy and immunotherapy resistance in tumors. The germline CDR1 and CDR2 sequences are SGHRS and YFSETQ. With 4 bases removed from V and 7 bases from J, the gap between germline ends came to 11 bases. This CDR3 comprises 12 residues. TRAV- and TRBV-specific primers were used for first-strand cDNA, which covered alpha and beta chains. The TCRs were subjected to amplification over roughly 20 PCR cycles employing a constant-region primer in conjunction with a V-primer adapter. TCRdb re-called the reads with MiXCR, one entry per CDR3 protein. The sample comprises tens of thousands of distinct CDR3 sequences, roughly a sixth of which are singletons, and over 2.5% rests with the top ten. Time point described: before trial treatment. This clonotype was counted ten times or more.

Here the sequenced sample was PBMCs, taken before treatment. J is TRBJ2-5 and V is TRBV5-1, with D uncertain. This clonotype originated in a male donor with prostate cancer. In nucleotides, the CDR3 is TGCGCCAGCAGCACCGATAGGGTGACCCAGTACTTC. This translates into CASSTDRVTQYF. The full variable domain, rest sourced from reference TRBV5-1 and TRBJ2-5, is KAGVTQTPRYLIKTRGQQVTLSCSPISGHRSVSWYQQTPGQGLQFLFEYFSETQRNKGNFPGRFSGRQFSNSRSEMNVSTLELGDSALYLCASSTDRVTQYFGPGTRLLVL.